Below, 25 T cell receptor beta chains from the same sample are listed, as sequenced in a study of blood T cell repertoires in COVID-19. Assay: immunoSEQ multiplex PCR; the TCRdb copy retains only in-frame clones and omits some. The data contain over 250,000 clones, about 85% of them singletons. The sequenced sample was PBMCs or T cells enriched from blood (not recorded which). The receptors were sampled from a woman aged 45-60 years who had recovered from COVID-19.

CDR3 amino acids: CASSRDGTGESQPQHF. In DNA, the CDR3 is TGTGCCAGCAGCCGGGACGGGACAGGGGAAAGTCAGCCCCAGCATTTT. V usage is TRBV2 and J usage is TRBJ1-5; 10 positions match TRBD1. Trimming at V came to 6 bases and at J to 6 bases, leaving 11 bases not matched to a gene. The CDR3 length is 16 residues. Germline CDR1 SNHLY, CDR2 FYNNEI.

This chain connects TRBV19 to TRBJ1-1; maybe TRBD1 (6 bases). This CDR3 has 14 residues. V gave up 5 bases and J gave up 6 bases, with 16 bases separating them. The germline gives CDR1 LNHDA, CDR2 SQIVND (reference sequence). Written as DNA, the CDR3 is TGTGCCAGTAGTTTCGGGGGGCCTACGGCTGAAGCTTTCTTT. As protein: CASSFGGPTAEAFF.

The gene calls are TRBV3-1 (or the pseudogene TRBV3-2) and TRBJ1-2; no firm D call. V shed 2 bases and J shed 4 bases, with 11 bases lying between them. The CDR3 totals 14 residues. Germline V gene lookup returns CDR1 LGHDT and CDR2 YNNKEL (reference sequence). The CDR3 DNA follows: TGTGCCAGCAGCCAACAGGCGATTGGCTATGGCTACACCTTC. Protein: CASSQQAIGYGYTF.

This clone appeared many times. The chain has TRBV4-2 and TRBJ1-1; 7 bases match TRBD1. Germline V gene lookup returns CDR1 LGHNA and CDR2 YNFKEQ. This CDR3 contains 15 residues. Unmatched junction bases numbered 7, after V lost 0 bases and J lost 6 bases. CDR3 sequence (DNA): TGTGCCAGCAGCCAAGAGGACAGGCCAGGCGCTGAAGCTTTCTTT. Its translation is CASSQEDRPGAEAFF.

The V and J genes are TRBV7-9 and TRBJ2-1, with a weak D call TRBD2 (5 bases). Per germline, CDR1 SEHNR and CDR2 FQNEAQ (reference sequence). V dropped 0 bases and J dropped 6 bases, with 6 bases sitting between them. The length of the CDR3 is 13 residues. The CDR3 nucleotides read TGTGCCAGCAGCTTAGCGGGAGTCAATGAGCAGTTCTTC. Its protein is CASSLAGVNEQFF. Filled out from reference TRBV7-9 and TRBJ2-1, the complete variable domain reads DTGVSQNPRHKITKRGQNVTFRCDPISEHNRLYWYRQTLGQGPEFLTYFQNEAQLEKSRLLSDRFSAERPKGSFSTLEIQRTEQGDSAMYLCASSLAGVNEQFFGPGTRLTVL.

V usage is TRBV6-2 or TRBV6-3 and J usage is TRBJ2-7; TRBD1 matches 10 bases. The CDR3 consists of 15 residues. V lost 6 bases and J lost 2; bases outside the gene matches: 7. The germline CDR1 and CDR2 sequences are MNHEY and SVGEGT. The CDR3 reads CASSNGQGGTYEQYF. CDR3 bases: TGTGCCAGCAGCAATGGACAGGGGGGGACCTACGAGCAGTACTTC.

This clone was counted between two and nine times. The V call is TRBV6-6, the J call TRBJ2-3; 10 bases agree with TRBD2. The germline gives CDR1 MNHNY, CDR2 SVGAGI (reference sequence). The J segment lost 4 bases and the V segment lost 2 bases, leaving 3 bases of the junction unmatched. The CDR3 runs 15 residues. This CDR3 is CASSYRAGGPDTQYF. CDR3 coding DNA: TGTGCCAGCAGTTACAGAGCGGGAGGGCCAGATACGCAGTATTTT.

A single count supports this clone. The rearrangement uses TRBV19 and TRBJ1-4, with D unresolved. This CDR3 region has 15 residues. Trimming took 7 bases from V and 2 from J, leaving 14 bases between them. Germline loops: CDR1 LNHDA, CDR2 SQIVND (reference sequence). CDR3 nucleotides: TGTGCCAGTATCCCGCGGTTTGGCACTAATGAAAAACTGTTTTTT. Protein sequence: CASIPRFGTNEKLFF.

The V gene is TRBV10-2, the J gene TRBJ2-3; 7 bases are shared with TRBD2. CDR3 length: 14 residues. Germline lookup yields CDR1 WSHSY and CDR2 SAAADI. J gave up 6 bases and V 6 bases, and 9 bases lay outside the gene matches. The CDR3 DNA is TGCGCCAGCAGACCGCGCGGGAGTATGGATACGCAGTATTTT. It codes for CASRPRGSMDTQYF.

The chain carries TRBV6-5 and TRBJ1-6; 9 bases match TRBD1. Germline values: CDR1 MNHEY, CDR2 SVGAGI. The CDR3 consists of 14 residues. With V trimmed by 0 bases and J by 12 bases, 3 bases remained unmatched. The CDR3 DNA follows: TGTGCCAGCAGTTACTCCGGACAGGGGATACCCCTCCACTTT. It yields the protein CASSYSGQGIPLHF.

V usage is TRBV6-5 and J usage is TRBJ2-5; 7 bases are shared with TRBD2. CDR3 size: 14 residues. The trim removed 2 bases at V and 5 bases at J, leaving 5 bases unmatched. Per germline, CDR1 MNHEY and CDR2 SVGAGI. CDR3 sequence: CASSYRAGVETQYF. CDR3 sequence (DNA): TGTGCCAGCAGTTACCGGGCGGGAGTGGAGACCCAGTACTTC.

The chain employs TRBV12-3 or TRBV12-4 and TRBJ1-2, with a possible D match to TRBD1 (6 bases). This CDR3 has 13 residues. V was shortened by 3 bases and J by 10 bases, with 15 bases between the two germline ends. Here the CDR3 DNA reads TGTGCCAGCAGTTTGGGGGGGCGAGGTCACTACACCTTC. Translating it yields CASSLGGRGHYTF.

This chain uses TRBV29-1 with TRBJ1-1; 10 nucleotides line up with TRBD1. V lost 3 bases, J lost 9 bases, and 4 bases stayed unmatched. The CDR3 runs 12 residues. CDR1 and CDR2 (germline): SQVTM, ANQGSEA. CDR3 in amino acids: CSVDPDRGKAFF. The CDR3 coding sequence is TGCAGCGTTGACCCGGACAGGGGGAAAGCTTTCTTT. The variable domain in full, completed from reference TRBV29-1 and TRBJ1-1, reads SAVISQKPSRDICQRGTSLTIQCQVDSQVTMMFWYRQQPGQSLTLIATANQGSEATYESGFVIDKFPISRPNLTFSTLTVSNMSPEDSSIYLCSVDPDRGKAFFGQGTRLTVV.

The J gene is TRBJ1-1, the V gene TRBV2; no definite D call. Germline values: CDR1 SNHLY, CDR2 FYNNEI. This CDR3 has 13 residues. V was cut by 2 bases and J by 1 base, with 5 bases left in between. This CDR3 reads CASSELWNTEAFF. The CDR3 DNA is TGTGCCAGCAGTGAACTTTGGAACACTGAAGCTTTCTTT.

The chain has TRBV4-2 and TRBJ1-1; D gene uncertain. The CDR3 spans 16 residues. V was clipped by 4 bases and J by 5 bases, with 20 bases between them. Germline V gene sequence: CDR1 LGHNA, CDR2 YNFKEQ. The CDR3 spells CASSRGGRGGLTEAFF. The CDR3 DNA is TGTGCCAGCAGCCGCGGCGGGAGAGGCGGGCTTACTGAAGCTTTCTTT.

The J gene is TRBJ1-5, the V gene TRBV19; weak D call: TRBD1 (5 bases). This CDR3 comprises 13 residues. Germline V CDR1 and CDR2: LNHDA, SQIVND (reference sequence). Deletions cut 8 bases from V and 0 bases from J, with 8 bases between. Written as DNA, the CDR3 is TGTGCCAGTTCGACAGTTAGCAATCAGCCCCAGCATTTT. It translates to CASSTVSNQPQHF.

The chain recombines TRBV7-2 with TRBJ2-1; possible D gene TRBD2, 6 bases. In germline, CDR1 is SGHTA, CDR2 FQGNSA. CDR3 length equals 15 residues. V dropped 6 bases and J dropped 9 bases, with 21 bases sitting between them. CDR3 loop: CASRPGLSPPGEQFF. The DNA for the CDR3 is TGTGCCAGCAGACCTGGACTATCTCCTCCGGGTGAGCAGTTCTTC.

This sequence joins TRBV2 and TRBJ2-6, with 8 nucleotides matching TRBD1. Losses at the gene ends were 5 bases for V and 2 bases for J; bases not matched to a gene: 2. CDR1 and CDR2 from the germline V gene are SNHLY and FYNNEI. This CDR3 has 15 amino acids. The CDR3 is CASSRTGTGANVLTF. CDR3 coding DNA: TGTGCCAGCAGTAGGACAGGGACTGGGGCCAACGTCCTGACTTTC.

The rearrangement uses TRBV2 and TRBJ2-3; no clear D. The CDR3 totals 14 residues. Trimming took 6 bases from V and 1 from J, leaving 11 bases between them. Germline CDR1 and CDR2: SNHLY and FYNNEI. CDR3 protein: CASSLLFGTDTQYF. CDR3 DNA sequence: TGTGCCAGCAGCCTATTGTTCGGCACAGATACGCAGTATTTT.

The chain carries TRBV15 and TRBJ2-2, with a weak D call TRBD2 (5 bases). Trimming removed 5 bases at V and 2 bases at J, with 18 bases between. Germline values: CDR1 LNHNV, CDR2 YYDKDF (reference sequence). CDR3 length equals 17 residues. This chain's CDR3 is CATSYSGERINTGELFF. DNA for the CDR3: TGTGCCACCAGCTACTCCGGGGAACGCATAAACACCGGGGAGCTGTTTTTT.

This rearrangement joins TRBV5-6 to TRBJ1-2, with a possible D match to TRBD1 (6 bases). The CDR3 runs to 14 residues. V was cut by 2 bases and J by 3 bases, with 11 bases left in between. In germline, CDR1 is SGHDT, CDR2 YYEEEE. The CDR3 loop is CASSLRGYDYGYTF. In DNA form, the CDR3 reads TGTGCCAGCAGCTTAAGGGGGTATGACTATGGCTACACCTTC. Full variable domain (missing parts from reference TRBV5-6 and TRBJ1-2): DAGVTQSPTHLIKTRGQQVTLRCSPKSGHDTVSWYQQALGQGPQFIFQYYEEEERQRGNFPDRFSGHQFPNYSSELNVNALLLGDSALYLCASSLRGYDYGYTFGSGTRLTVV.

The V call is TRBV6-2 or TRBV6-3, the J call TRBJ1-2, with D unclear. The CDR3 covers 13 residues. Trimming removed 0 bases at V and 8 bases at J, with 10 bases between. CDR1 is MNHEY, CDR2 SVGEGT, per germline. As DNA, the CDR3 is TGTGCCAGCAGTTACTCTCCGGGAGGAGGCTACACCTTC. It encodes CASSYSPGGGYTF.

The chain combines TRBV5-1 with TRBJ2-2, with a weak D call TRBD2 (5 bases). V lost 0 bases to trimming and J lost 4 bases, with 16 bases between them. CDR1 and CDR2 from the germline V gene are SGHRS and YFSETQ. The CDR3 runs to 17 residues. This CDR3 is CASSLAGVGEATGELFF. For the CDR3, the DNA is TGCGCCAGCAGCTTGGCCGGGGTAGGAGAGGCCACCGGGGAGCTGTTTTTT.

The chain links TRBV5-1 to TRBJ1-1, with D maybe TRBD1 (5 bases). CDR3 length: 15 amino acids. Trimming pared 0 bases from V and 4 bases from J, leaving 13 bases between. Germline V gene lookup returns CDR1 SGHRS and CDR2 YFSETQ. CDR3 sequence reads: CASSLDRGPATEAFF. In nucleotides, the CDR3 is TGCGCCAGCAGCTTGGATAGGGGTCCAGCCACTGAAGCTTTCTTT.

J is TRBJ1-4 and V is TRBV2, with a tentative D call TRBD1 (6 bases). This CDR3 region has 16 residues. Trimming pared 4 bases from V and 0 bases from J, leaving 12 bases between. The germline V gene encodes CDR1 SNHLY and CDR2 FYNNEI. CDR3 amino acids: CASSGDRSATNEKLFF. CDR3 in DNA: TGTGCCAGCAGTGGCGACAGGAGCGCAACTAATGAAAAACTGTTTTTT.